These 26 T cell receptor beta chains were sequenced from one sample in a study of T cells in Graves' hyperthyroidism and ophthalmopathy. Authors of the study amplified TCR beta CDR3 regions from RNA transcripts. Initially, a first-round RT-PCR of the TCR CDR3 employed the HTBI primer set. TCRdb used MiXCR to reprocess the multiplex PCR reads, holding one entry per CDR3 protein. The sample has roughly 700,000 distinct CDR3 sequences, 13% to 15% seen once. The sample consisted of blood. These receptors all come from a woman under 30 with Graves' hyperthyroidism.

The chain couples TRBV4-3 to TRBJ1-2; D is unresolved. Trimming left V 1 base short and J 4 bases short, with 13 bases between. The CDR3 loop spans 15 amino acids. Germline V gene lookup returns CDR1 LGHNA and CDR2 YSLEER. DNA of the CDR3: TGCGCCAGCAGCCAAGTCCTGGACGCCTTCTATGGCTACACCTTC. It translates to CASSQVLDAFYGYTF.

In its sample, this clonotype was seen many times. The rearrangement joins TRBV12-3 or TRBV12-4 to TRBJ1-1, with a tentative D call TRBD1 (5 bases). The CDR3 runs to 13 residues. V lost 5 bases and J lost 3, with 10 bases in between. The CDR3 reads CASSREGYTEAFF. The CDR3 region has the DNA TGTGCCAGCAGTAGAGAGGGGTACACTGAAGCTTTCTTT.

This clonotype was seen at least ten times. This rearrangement joins TRBV5-6 to TRBJ2-1, with D perhaps matching TRBD1 (5 bases). V was shortened by 0 bases and J by 7 bases, with 11 bases between the two germline ends. Germline-derived CDR1 and CDR2 are SGHDT and YYEEEE. The CDR3 loop spans 14 amino acids. The chain's CDR3 is CASSLEGYRNEQFF. The CDR3, as DNA: TGTGCCAGCAGCTTGGAAGGCTACAGGAATGAGCAGTTCTTC.

This clonotype has just a few counts. The chain has TRBV29-1 and TRBJ1-2; no clear D. Germline V gene data show CDR1 as SQVTM and CDR2 as ANQGSEA. The ends were cut back, 0 bases at V and 4 bases at J, with 18 bases in the middle. The CDR3 has 16 residues. The CDR3 region has the DNA TGCAGCGTTGAAGATCGTGGTCCCGGACTCATCTATGGCTACACCTTC. It encodes CSVEDRGPGLIYGYTF.

The V gene is TRBV11-2, the J gene TRBJ2-4; D ambiguous. CDR1 and CDR2 from the germline V gene are SGHAT and FQNNGV. The CDR3 runs 13 residues. V dropped 6 bases and J dropped 0 bases, with 6 bases sitting between them. CDR3 DNA sequence: TGTGCCAGCAGTTCCTTAGCCAAAAACATTCAGTACTTC. Protein product: CASSSLAKNIQYF.

This clonotype was counted ten times or more. The chain joins TRBV9 to TRBJ1-2, with D perhaps TRBD1 (5 bases). The length of the CDR3 is 14 residues. Per germline, CDR1 SGDLS and CDR2 YYNGEE. V was shortened by 3 bases and J by 7 bases, with 16 bases between the two germline ends. CDR3 sequence reads: CASSALDIVAGYTF. CDR3 sequence (DNA): TGTGCCAGCAGCGCTTTGGACATTGTTGCTGGCTACACCTTC.

The rearrangement uses TRBV6-4 and TRBJ2-1; 7 bases match TRBD2. Germline CDR1 and CDR2: MRHNA and SNTAGT. The CDR3 extends over 16 amino acids. Losses at the gene ends were 4 bases for V and 7 bases for J; bases not matched to a gene: 13. CDR3: CASSGQRDAPTNEQFF. CDR3 DNA: TGTGCCAGCAGTGGTCAGCGGGATGCACCGACGAATGAGCAGTTCTTC.

The chain couples TRBV15 to TRBJ2-7; 8 nucleotides agree with TRBD2. The CDR3 has 15 residues. The V gene end was trimmed by 1 base and the J gene end by 5 bases; junction bases not matched to a gene: 7. Germline assignment: CDR1 LNHNV and CDR2 YYDKDF (reference sequence). In DNA, the CDR3 is TGTGCCACCAGCAGAGCCCGGGAGGGCCCCGACGAGCAGTACTTC. It is translated as CATSRAREGPDEQYF. Full variable domain (rest looked up from reference TRBV15 and TRBJ2-7): DAMVIQNPRYQVTQFGKPVTLSCSQTLNHNVMYWYQQKSSQAPKLLFHYYDKDFNNEADTPDNFQSRRPNTSFCFLDIRSPGLGDTAMYLCATSRAREGPDEQYFGPGTRLTVT.

This rearrangement joins TRBV19 to TRBJ2-7; unclear D gene. With 4 bases removed from V and 5 bases from J, the gap between germline ends came to 9 bases. The CDR3 runs to 12 residues. Germline V gene lookup returns CDR1 LNHDA and CDR2 SQIVND (reference sequence). CDR3 sequence (DNA): TGTGCCAGTAGTAGGAGAGGCGACGAGCAGTACTTC. This codes for CASSRRGDEQYF.

This chain uses TRBV19 with TRBJ2-1; TRBD2 aligns across 9 bases. Per germline, CDR1 LNHDA and CDR2 SQIVND (reference sequence). The V gene end was trimmed by 4 bases and the J gene end by 4 bases; junction bases not matched to a gene: 11. The CDR3 runs 17 residues. The CDR3 sequence: CASSKPLGSGSYNEQFF. The CDR3 nucleotides are TGTGCCAGTAGTAAGCCCCTGGGTAGCGGGAGTTACAATGAGCAGTTCTTC. The full variable domain, in which reference TRBV19 and TRBJ2-1 provide the parts outside the CDR3, is DGGITQSPKYLFRKEGQNVTLSCEQNLNHDAMYWYRQDPGQGLRLIYYSQIVNDFQKGDIAEGYSVSREKKESFPLTVTSAQKNPTAFYLCASSKPLGSGSYNEQFFGPGTRLTVL.

This chain joins TRBV9 and TRBJ2-7; a possible D gene is TRBD2 (5 bases). Germline CDR1 and CDR2: SGDLS and YYNGEE. Between the trimmed V and J ends, which lost 0 bases and 2 bases, there was a span of 12 bases. CDR3 length equals 15 residues. The CDR3 loop reads CASSVDVGLAYEQYF. CDR3 coding DNA: TGTGCCAGCAGCGTAGATGTCGGACTGGCCTACGAGCAGTACTTC.

The gene calls are TRBV29-1 and TRBJ2-7, with D perhaps TRBD2 (7 bases). The CDR3 extends over 14 amino acids. Germline loops: CDR1 SQVTM, CDR2 ANQGSEA. The V end was cut by 0 bases, the J end by 4 bases, with 13 bases between. CDR3 bases: TGCAGCGTTGAAGATGCGGGGGCGGGTTACGAGCAGTACTTC. It codes for CSVEDAGAGYEQYF.

The chain is built from TRBV15 and TRBJ2-3; 9 bases agree with TRBD1. V lost 1 base and J lost 5; bases outside the gene matches: 7. Per germline, CDR1 LNHNV and CDR2 YYDKDF (reference sequence). The CDR3 is 16 amino acids. CDR3 loop: CATSRGGQGGLDTQYF. DNA for the CDR3: TGTGCCACCAGCAGAGGGGGACAGGGAGGATTAGATACGCAGTATTTT. Full variable domain (missing parts from reference TRBV15 and TRBJ2-3): DAMVIQNPRYQVTQFGKPVTLSCSQTLNHNVMYWYQQKSSQAPKLLFHYYDKDFNNEADTPDNFQSRRPNTSFCFLDIRSPGLGDTAMYLCATSRGGQGGLDTQYFGPGTRLTVL.

This clonotype was found a few times. The rearrangement links TRBV5-1 to TRBJ2-3, with D tentatively TRBD2 (6 bases). With 0 bases removed from V and 4 bases from J, the gap between germline ends came to 12 bases. The CDR3 contains 15 residues. CDR1 is SGHRS, CDR2 YFSETQ, per germline. CDR3 in DNA: TGCGCCAGCAGCTTGGGCACCGGGAGCGCAGATACGCAGTATTTT. Amino acid sequence: CASSLGTGSADTQYF.

This clonotype was detected only a few times. The V call is TRBV6-5, the J call TRBJ2-3, with D uncertain. CDR3 length equals 15 residues. The V gene's germline CDR1 is MNHEY and CDR2 SVGAGI. V shed 2 bases and J shed 2 bases, with 11 bases lying between them. In DNA form, the CDR3 reads TGTGCCAGCAGTTACGCGAGTATTAACACAGATACGCAGTATTTT. Protein: CASSYASINTDTQYF.

The rearrangement links TRBV6-2 or TRBV6-3 to TRBJ1-1; possible D gene TRBD1, 5 bases. Trimming took off 2 bases at V and 14 bases at J, with 18 bases between the two ends. The V gene's germline CDR1 is MNHEY and CDR2 SVGEGT. There are 13 residues in the CDR3. Here the CDR3 DNA reads TGTGCCAGCAGTTACACCACCAGGTCCCAGGGATTCTTT. Protein product: CASSYTTRSQGFF.

This clonotype was seen at least ten times. J is TRBJ2-7 and V is TRBV11-2; 7 bases are shared with TRBD1. The CDR3 extends over 14 amino acids. The J segment lost 0 bases and the V segment lost 5 bases, leaving 4 bases of the junction unmatched. The germline CDR1 and CDR2 sequences are SGHAT and FQNNGV. The CDR3: CASSITGDSYEQYF. Written as DNA, the CDR3 is TGTGCCAGCAGCATAACAGGGGACTCCTACGAGCAGTACTTC.

This clonotype was detected many times. This CDR3 reads CASSLGQTQLDEQYF. Here the CDR3 DNA reads TGTGCCAGCAGTTTGGGACAGACCCAGTTAGACGAGCAGTACTTC. The rearrangement joins TRBV12-3 or TRBV12-4 to TRBJ2-7, with 7 bases lining up with TRBD1. The CDR3 length is 15 residues. Losses at the gene ends were 3 bases for V and 5 bases for J; bases not matched to a gene: 10.

In its sample, this clonotype was seen many times. This chain connects TRBV28 to TRBJ1-1; no reliable D call. V lost 10 bases, J lost 2 bases, and 8 bases lay in between. The length of the CDR3 is 11 residues. Germline CDR1 and CDR2: MDHEN and SYDVKM. This CDR3 is CATSFNTEAFF. As DNA, the CDR3 is TGTGCCACCTCGTTTAACACTGAAGCTTTCTTT.

The chain uses TRBV19 and TRBJ2-2; D remains ambiguous. The CDR3 is made up of 16 amino acids. The V gene's germline CDR1 is LNHDA and CDR2 SQIVND (reference sequence). V gave up 3 bases and J gave up 0 bases, with 11 bases separating them. The CDR3 nucleotides read TGTGCCAGTAGTATGGACGGCTTTCCGAACACCGGGGAGCTGTTTTTT. Its protein is CASSMDGFPNTGELFF.

A few counts support this clonotype. The chain recombines TRBV27 with TRBJ1-4; TRBD1 is a possible D gene (5 bases). Per germline, CDR1 MNHEY and CDR2 SMNVEV (reference sequence). V lost 1 base, J lost 4 bases, and 10 bases lay in between. The CDR3 loop spans 15 amino acids. CDR3 in amino acids: CASSLYEGINEKLFF. DNA for the CDR3: TGTGCCAGCAGTTTATACGAGGGGATTAATGAAAAACTGTTTTTT.

The genes are TRBV7-2 and TRBJ2-1; D call uncertain. Trimming left V 2 bases short and J 8 bases short, with 13 bases between. CDR3 length equals 14 residues. Germline CDR1 is SGHTA and CDR2 is FQGNSA. CDR3 amino acids: CASSLSNSWDEQFF. CDR3 in DNA: TGTGCCAGCAGCTTATCGAATAGCTGGGATGAGCAGTTCTTC. The full variable domain, in which reference TRBV7-2 and TRBJ2-1 provide the parts outside the CDR3, is GAGVSQSPSNKVTEKGKDVELRCDPISGHTALYWYRQSLGQGLEFLIYFQGNSAPDKSGLPSDRFSAERTGGSVSTLTIQRTQQEDSAVYLCASSLSNSWDEQFFGPGTRLTVL.

The J gene is TRBJ1-6, the V gene TRBV6-2 or TRBV6-3; D not certain. There are 17 residues in the CDR3. CDR1 and CDR2 (germline): MNHEY, SVGEGT. Between the trimmed V and J ends, which lost 0 bases and 5 bases, there was a span of 14 bases. The CDR3: CASSYSARLPDNSPLHF. In DNA, the CDR3 is TGTGCCAGCAGTTACTCGGCGCGGCTGCCCGATAATTCACCCCTCCACTTT.

The table lists this clonotype with a few counts. V gene TRBV6-1 combines with J gene TRBJ1-2, with D unresolved. V lost 5 bases to trimming and J lost 7 bases, with 14 bases between them. Germline V gene data show CDR1 as MNHNS and CDR2 as SASEGT. This CDR3 is 13 amino acids long. Here the CDR3 DNA reads TGTGCCAGCAGTAACGGCCAATCGGGTGGCTACACCTTC. Encoded protein: CASSNGQSGGYTF.

This clonotype was found many times. J is TRBJ2-7 and V is TRBV28; 11 bases fit TRBD2. The length of the CDR3 is 15 residues. Germline V gene sequence: CDR1 MDHEN, CDR2 SYDVKM. The J segment lost 4 bases and the V segment lost 7 bases, leaving 9 bases of the junction unmatched. The CDR3 here is CASITPLAGGYEQYF. The DNA of the CDR3 is TGTGCCAGCATTACCCCTCTAGCGGGAGGTTACGAGCAGTACTTC.

The chain links TRBV9 to TRBJ2-1, with D tentatively TRBD2 (6 bases). CDR1 and CDR2 (germline): SGDLS, YYNGEE. The length of the CDR3 is 15 residues. V was trimmed by 6 bases and J by 1 base, leaving 14 bases between them. The CDR3 DNA reads TGTGCCAGCACACCAGCCGGGAGTTCCTACAATGAGCAGTTCTTC. It encodes CASTPAGSSYNEQFF. Variable domain in full (rest from reference TRBV9 and TRBJ2-1): DSGVTQTPKHLITATGQRVTLRCSPRSGDLSVYWYQQSLDQGLQFLIQYYNGEERAKGNILERFSAQQFPDLHSELNLSSLELGDSALYFCASTPAGSSYNEQFFGPGTRLTVL.